The T cell receptor (beta chain) under discussion was sequenced for a study of T-cell reconstitution after alpha-beta-depleted transplantation in children. Study results and limitations: Diversity of TCRbeta at day 60 was high in some patients, arising from surviving recipient T cells and thymic progenitors.

Library preparation (for TCRbeta) was performed with unique molecular identifiers. TCRdb reprocessed the PCR reads via MiXCR and lists one record per CDR3 protein. The sample has nearly 350,000 distinct CDR3 sequences, 15% to 20% seen once. In this sample, this clonotype turned up a few times. Its antigen is still unknown. The clonotype originates from a male patient aged 2-15 years who had a stem cell transplant for acute lymphoblastic leukemia, so the T cells may come from the graft donor. Sequenced material: PBMCs, mostly from graft donor cells, taken 360 days after TCRalphabeta/CD19-depleted stem cell transplant.

CDR3 residues: CASSGSDYEQYF. CDR3 in DNA: TGTGCCAGCAGTGGGAGTGACTACGAGCAGTACTTC. The genes are TRBV11-2 and TRBJ2-7; possible D gene TRBD2, 5 bases. CDR1 is SGHAT, CDR2 FQNNGV, per germline. CDR3 size: 12 residues. Trimming took 6 bases from V and 3 from J, leaving 9 bases between them.